This paragraph covers one TCR beta chain sequence. In the original workflow: From reference gene primer amplification, estimates of nucleated cell counts were derived. Clones were read by immunoSEQ multiplex PCR, and TCRdb kept only the in-frame ones, dropping some. D and trimming come from the DNA, and the V and J calls and clone size come from that table. The sample lists around 170,000 clones; 86% were seen once. This sample stems from a study of blood T cell repertoires in COVID-19. Study summary: Sites in the United States, Italy and Spain provided acute and convalescent COVID-19 samples.

Cohort placement rested on clinical history that participants reported themselves. The study counted Cohort 3 donors as recovered given two negative PCRs, clearance, or symptom resolution. Sequenced: PBMCs or T cells enriched from blood (not recorded which). This sequence originates from a woman in her 30s who had recovered from COVID-19.

The CDR3 coding sequence is TGTGCCAGCAGTGAATTTGAGGCGGGAGGGCCGGCCACCGGGGAGCTGTTTTTT. Translating it yields CASSEFEAGGPATGELFF. V is TRBV25-1 and J is TRBJ2-2; 9 bases align to TRBD2. The CDR3 spans 18 residues. With V trimmed by 1 base and J by 4 bases, 10 bases remained unmatched. Per germline, CDR1 MGHDK and CDR2 SYGVNS.